This entry concerns a single T cell receptor (beta chain). The antigen is undetermined. Measured with immunoSEQ multiplex PCR; TCRdb has only the in-frame clones, and not every one. The sample shows 20,000 to 25,000 clones, roughly 70% of them seen only once. Regarding time point: cycle 4 day 1 (C4D1), after about 6 weeks of nivolumab. Relapse was seen in all patients after autologous stem cell transplantation, and brentuximab vedotin exposure was variable. Patients showed best responses of complete response, partial response or progressive disease. The data were obtained in a study of PD-1 blockade in classical Hodgkin lymphoma. General study findings and limits: TCR diversity in CD4+, not CD8+, cells rose significantly by C4D1. Reports indicated that newly diagnosed patients had lower baseline TCR diversity than healthy donors did.

This sequence was found in a human donor with classical Hodgkin lymphoma. Source: peripheral blood mononuclear cells (PBMCs), taken before the fourth cycle of nivolumab.

CDR3 residues: CASRAGRTPGELFF. The DNA for the CDR3 is TGTGCCAGCAGGGCCGGCCGAACGCCCGGGGAGCTGTTTTTT. This chain connects TRBV2 to TRBJ2-2, with no clear D. The V end lost 6 bases, the J end lost 6 bases, and 14 bases lay between the germline ends. The CDR3 is 14 amino acids. The germline V gene encodes CDR1 SNHLY and CDR2 FYNNEI.